The TCR beta chain described here comes from a study of blood T cell repertoires in COVID-19. Looking at the study overall: T cells, B-cell-depleted T cells, or PBMCs supplied cDNA or gDNA.

In the authors' workflow: Reference gene primer amplification gave nucleated cell count estimates. Sequencing used immunoSEQ multiplex PCR; TCRdb keeps in-frame clones, though not all of them. That table is the source of V, J and clone size, and D and trimming were worked out from the DNA. In the table there are roughly 80,000 clones, 60% to 80% of which are singletons. This receptor was obtained from a human donor in a cohort sampled during active COVID-19. Sequencing was carried out using peripheral blood.

CDR3 nucleotide sequence: TGTGCCAGCAGCCTTGGCGGCTACACCTTC. Translating it yields CASSLGGYTF. The V call is TRBV6-5, the J call TRBJ1-2; D is ambiguous. Germline CDR1 MNHEY, CDR2 SVGAGI. Trimming stripped 6 bases from V and 8 bases from J, with 7 bases between. This CDR3 region has 10 residues.